The 20 T cell receptor beta chains reported below all come from one sample, sequenced in a study of early T cells in non-severe SARS-CoV-2 infection. TCRdb processed the 5' RACE reads anew with MiXCR; each CDR3 protein has one entry. The top ten clones hold around 4% of a sample with fewer than 80,000 distinct CDR3 sequences, 12% of them seen once. Sequenced material: whole blood. The receptors originated from an adult who was a healthcare worker with PCR-confirmed SARS-CoV-2 infection or an uninfected control (not recorded which).

This chain joins TRBV11-2 and TRBJ2-5; D gene uncertain. Germline CDR1 SGHAT, CDR2 FQNNGV. The V and J ends lost 4 bases and 5 bases respectively, with 2 bases between them. The CDR3 loop spans 10 amino acids. DNA of the CDR3: TGTGCCAGCAGCTCTGAGACCCAGTACTTC. Translating gives CASSSETQYF.

The rearrangement links TRBV28 to TRBJ1-5, with D perhaps TRBD1 (6 bases). The CDR3 contains 15 residues. V was cut by 6 bases and J by 0 bases, with 12 bases left in between. Germline CDR1 is MDHEN and CDR2 is SYDVKM. The CDR3 sequence: CASSKQGYSNQPQHF. In nucleotides, the CDR3 is TGTGCCAGCAGCAAACAGGGATATAGCAATCAGCCCCAGCATTTT.

This clonotype was counted ten times or more. This chain's CDR3 is CASSASPGTHQAGEQFF. The CDR3 DNA is TGCGCCAGCAGCGCCAGCCCCGGGACTCATCAAGCTGGTGAGCAGTTCTTC. The chain has TRBV5-1 and TRBJ2-1, with D perhaps matching TRBD2 (6 bases). V was trimmed by 4 bases and J by 9 bases, leaving 26 bases between them. The CDR3 loop spans 17 amino acids. Looked up from germline, CDR1 is SGHRS and CDR2 is YFSETQ.

This clonotype was counted between two and nine times. In DNA form, the CDR3 reads TGCAGTGCTACGATCCCCCTCCAGCGGGACTACAATGAGCAGTTCTTC. It is translated as CSATIPLQRDYNEQFF. The V gene is TRBV20-1, the J gene TRBJ2-1; TRBD2 aligns across 7 bases. Germline values: CDR1 DFQATT, CDR2 SNEGSKA (reference sequence). With 4 bases clipped from V and 3 bases from J, the junction kept 12 bases outside the gene matches. The CDR3 has 16 residues.

This clonotype has ten or more counts. This chain joins TRBV2 and TRBJ1-2; D is unresolved. CDR1 SNHLY and CDR2 FYNNEI come from the germline V gene. V gave up 1 base and J gave up 7 bases, with 4 bases separating them. CDR3 size: 11 residues. CDR3 DNA sequence: TGTGCCAGCAGTGAAGGGGGTGGCTACACCTTC. Protein: CASSEGGGYTF.

The gene calls are TRBV6-1 and TRBJ1-6; D not resolved. Trimming shortened V by 3 bases and J by 11 bases, and 14 bases separated the two germline ends. This CDR3 comprises 14 residues. The germline V gene encodes CDR1 MNHNS and CDR2 SASEGT. The CDR3 region is CASSDLRREPPLHF. In DNA, the CDR3 is TGTGCCAGCAGTGATCTGAGGCGGGAGCCACCCCTCCACTTT.

This clonotype was detected a few times. The chain couples TRBV14 to TRBJ1-1; D ambiguous. The germline V and J ends were trimmed by 3 bases and 7 bases, with 15 bases remaining between them. Per the germline V gene, CDR1 is SGHDN and CDR2 is FVKESK. The CDR3 totals 14 residues. In DNA, the CDR3 is TGTGCCAGCAGCCATCGTAGGGCGATCCTTGAAGCTTTCTTT. It is translated as CASSHRRAILEAFF.

The V and J genes are TRBV29-1 and TRBJ1-3, with D unresolved. Germline V CDR1 and CDR2: SQVTM, ANQGSEA. CDR3 length: 16 amino acids. V was trimmed by 2 bases and J by 0 bases, leaving 14 bases between them. The CDR3 DNA is TGCAGCGTTGAATCTTTCCAGGCAAGCTCTGGAAACACCATATATTTT. It specifies CSVESFQASSGNTIYF.

This clonotype was seen repeatedly, ten times or more. This chain uses TRBV18 with TRBJ2-2, with D perhaps TRBD1 or TRBD2 (5 bases each). V dropped 2 bases and J dropped 3 bases, with 25 bases sitting between them. The CDR3 runs to 20 residues. The germline V gene encodes CDR1 KGHSH and CDR2 LQKENI. The CDR3 nucleotides are TGTGCCAGCTCACCAGAAAGTTGGACGATTCGGGGCGCTGACACCGGGGAGCTGTTTTTT. This codes for CASSPESWTIRGADTGELFF.

For this clonotype: A read error may explain this, as a much larger clone is one base away. The chain recombines TRBV27 with TRBJ2-1; D might be TRBD2 (6 bases). The CDR3 sequence is 15 residues long. The germline CDR1 and CDR2 sequences are MNHEY and SMNVEV (reference sequence). Trimming took off 5 bases at V and 5 bases at J, with 16 bases between the two ends. The CDR3 loop reads CASSNDGGTDNEQFF. The CDR3 DNA sequence: TGTGCCAGCAGTAACGACGGGGGAACGGACAATGAGCAGTTCTTC.

This clonotype turned up a few times. The genes are TRBV19 and TRBJ2-1, with 7 positions matching TRBD1. This CDR3 comprises 15 residues. Per the germline V gene, CDR1 is LNHDA and CDR2 is SQIVND (reference sequence). The V gene end was trimmed by 6 bases and the J gene end by 6 bases; junction bases not matched to a gene: 11. The CDR3 spells CASRNRGQRVNEQFF. The DNA for the CDR3 is TGTGCCAGTAGAAACCGGGGACAGAGGGTCAATGAGCAGTTCTTC.

This clonotype was picked up many times. The rearrangement uses TRBV10-3 and TRBJ2-3; TRBD2 matches 8 bases. This CDR3 region has 16 residues. Germline CDR1 and CDR2: ENHRY and SYGVKD. The trim removed 2 bases at V and 5 bases at J, leaving 9 bases unmatched. Here the CDR3 reads CAISEGSGRGVDTQYF. As DNA, the CDR3 is TGTGCCATCAGTGAGGGGAGCGGGAGAGGAGTAGATACGCAGTATTTT.

By proportion, this clonotype is medium-sized. The gene calls are TRBV28 and TRBJ2-6, with D unclear. The length of the CDR3 is 17 residues. V was pared by 3 bases and J by 2 bases, with 14 bases between. Germline CDR1 MDHEN, CDR2 SYDVKM. The CDR3 DNA sequence: TGTGCCAGCAGTTTTCGGCAGGCTGTTGCTGGGGCCAACGTCCTGACTTTC. It is translated as CASSFRQAVAGANVLTF. The full variable domain, its missing parts supplied by reference TRBV28 and TRBJ2-6, is DVKVTQSSRYLVKRTGEKVFLECVQDMDHENMFWYRQDPGLGLRLIYFSYDVKMKEKGDIPEGYSVSREKKERFSLILESASTNQTSMYLCASSFRQAVAGANVLTFGAGSRLTVL.

This clonotype showed up many times. The chain uses TRBV7-2 and TRBJ2-2; TRBD2 matches at 9 bases. This CDR3 is built from 18 residues. Trimming took 2 bases from V and 1 from J; bases not matched to a gene: 8. The V gene's germline CDR1 is SGHTA and CDR2 FQGNSA. DNA of the CDR3: TGTGCCAGCAGCTTACCGGGACTAGCTATCCTGAACACCGGGGAGCTGTTTTTT. It yields the protein CASSLPGLAILNTGELFF.

This clonotype was recorded a few times. The rearrangement joins TRBV27 to TRBJ1-1; the match to TRBD1 covers 7 bases. V shed 11 bases and J 2 bases; nucleotides not matched to a gene: 8. CDR1 is MNHEY and CDR2 is SMNVEV in the germline V gene (reference sequence). This CDR3 has 13 amino acids. DNA of the CDR3: TGTGCCTCTCATCGACAGGGTAACACTGAAGCTTTCTTT. Residues: CASHRQGNTEAFF.

The V call is TRBV12-3 or TRBV12-4, the J call TRBJ2-3; D call uncertain. V lost 6 bases, J lost 10 bases, and 17 bases lay in between. This CDR3 is built from 13 residues. The CDR3 DNA is TGTGCCAGCAGCCCTGATCTCGAAAGGGCGCAGTATTTT. Its protein is CASSPDLERAQYF.

This clonotype was observed many times. This chain uses TRBV20-1 with TRBJ1-4; tentative D call: TRBD1 (5 bases). The CDR3 loop spans 13 amino acids. Trimming took 4 bases from V and 4 from J, leaving 10 bases between them. Germline V CDR1 and CDR2: DFQATT, SNEGSKA (reference sequence). For the CDR3, the DNA is TGCAGTGCTACGGGACCGAATAATGAAAAACTGTTTTTT. Its protein product is CSATGPNNEKLFF.

In its sample, this clonotype was seen many times. The chain joins TRBV7-3 to TRBJ2-7; TRBD1 aligns across 9 bases. This CDR3 is built from 15 residues. The V gene's germline CDR1 is SGHTA and CDR2 FQGTGA. The ends lost 0 bases at V and 5 bases at J; junction bases unmatched: 5. The CDR3 nucleotides are TGTGCCAGCAGCTTAACTTGGGACAGGGCCGACGAGCAGTACTTC. This translates into CASSLTWDRADEQYF. The full variable domain, in which reference TRBV7-3 and TRBJ2-7 provide the parts outside the CDR3, is GAGVSQTPSNKVTEKGKYVELRCDPISGHTALYWYRQSLGQGPEFLIYFQGTGAADDSGLPNDRFFAVRPEGSVSTLKIQRTERGDSAVYLCASSLTWDRADEQYFGPGTRLTVT.

This clonotype was observed many times. This rearrangement joins TRBV18 to TRBJ2-1; no clear D gene. This CDR3 comprises 18 residues. Trimming cost V 3 bases and J 7 bases, with 25 bases left between them. Per the germline V gene, CDR1 is KGHSH and CDR2 is LQKENI. The CDR3 DNA reads as TGTGCCAGCTCACCCACAGCTACCGGGCCCACCATGAGGAATGAGCAGTTCTTC. Protein product: CASSPTATGPTMRNEQFF.

This sequence joins TRBV5-1 and TRBJ2-5, with 11 bases identical to TRBD1. CDR1 and CDR2 from the germline V gene are SGHRS and YFSETQ. The CDR3 spans 15 residues. The V segment lost 4 bases and the J segment 2 bases; nucleotides outside the gene matches: 4. The CDR3 bases are TGCGCCAGCAGCGGACAGGGGGCGCCACAAGAGACCCAGTACTTC. Its translation: CASSGQGAPQETQYF.